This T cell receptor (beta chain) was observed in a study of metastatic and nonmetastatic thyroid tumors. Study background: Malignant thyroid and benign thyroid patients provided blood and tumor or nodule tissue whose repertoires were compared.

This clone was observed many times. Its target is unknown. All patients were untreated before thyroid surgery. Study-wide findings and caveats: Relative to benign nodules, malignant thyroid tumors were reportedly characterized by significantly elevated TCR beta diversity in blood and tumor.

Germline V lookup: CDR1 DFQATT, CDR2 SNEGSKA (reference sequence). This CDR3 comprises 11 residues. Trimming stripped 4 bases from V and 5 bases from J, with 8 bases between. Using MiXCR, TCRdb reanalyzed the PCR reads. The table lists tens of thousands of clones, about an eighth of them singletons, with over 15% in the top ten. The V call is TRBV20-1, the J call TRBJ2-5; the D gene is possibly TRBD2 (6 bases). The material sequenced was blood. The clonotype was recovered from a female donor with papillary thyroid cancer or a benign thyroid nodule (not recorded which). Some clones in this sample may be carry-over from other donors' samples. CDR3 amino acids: CSATAGETQYF. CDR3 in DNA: TGCAGTGCTACCGCGGGGGAGACCCAGTACTTC.